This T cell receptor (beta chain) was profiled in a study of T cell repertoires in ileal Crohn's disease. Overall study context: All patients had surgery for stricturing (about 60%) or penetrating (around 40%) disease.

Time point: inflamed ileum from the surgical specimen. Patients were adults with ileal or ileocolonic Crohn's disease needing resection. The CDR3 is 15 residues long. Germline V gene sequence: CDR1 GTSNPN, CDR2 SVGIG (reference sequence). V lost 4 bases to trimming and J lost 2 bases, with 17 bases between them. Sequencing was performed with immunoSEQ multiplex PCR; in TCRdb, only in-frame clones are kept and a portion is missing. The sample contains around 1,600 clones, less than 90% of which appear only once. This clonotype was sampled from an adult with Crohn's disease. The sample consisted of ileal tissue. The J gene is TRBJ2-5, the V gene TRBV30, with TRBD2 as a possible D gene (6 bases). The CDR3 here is CAWKSGAGIQETQYF. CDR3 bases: TGTGCCTGGAAGTCGGGAGCCGGGATACAAGAGACCCAGTACTTC. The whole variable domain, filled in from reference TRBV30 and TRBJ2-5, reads SQTIHQWPATLVQPVGSPLSLECTVEGTSNPNLYWYRQAAGRGLQLLFYSVGIGQISSEVPQNLSASRPQDRQFILSSKKLLLSDSGFYLCAWKSGAGIQETQYFGPGTRLLVL.